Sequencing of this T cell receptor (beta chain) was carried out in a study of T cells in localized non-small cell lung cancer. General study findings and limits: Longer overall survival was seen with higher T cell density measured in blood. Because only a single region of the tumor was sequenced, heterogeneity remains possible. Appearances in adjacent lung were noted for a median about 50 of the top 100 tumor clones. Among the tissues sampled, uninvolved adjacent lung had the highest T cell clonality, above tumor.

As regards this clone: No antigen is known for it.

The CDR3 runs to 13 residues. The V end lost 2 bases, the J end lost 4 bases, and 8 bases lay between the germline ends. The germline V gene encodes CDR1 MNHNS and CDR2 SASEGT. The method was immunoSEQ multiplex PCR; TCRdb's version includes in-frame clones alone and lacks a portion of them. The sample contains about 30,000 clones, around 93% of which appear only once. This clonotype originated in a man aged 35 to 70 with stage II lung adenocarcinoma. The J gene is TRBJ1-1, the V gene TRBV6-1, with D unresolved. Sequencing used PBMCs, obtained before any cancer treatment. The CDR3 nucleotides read TGTGCCAGCAGTGAAAGTTTCGGCACTGAAGCTTTCTTT. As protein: CASSESFGTEAFF.